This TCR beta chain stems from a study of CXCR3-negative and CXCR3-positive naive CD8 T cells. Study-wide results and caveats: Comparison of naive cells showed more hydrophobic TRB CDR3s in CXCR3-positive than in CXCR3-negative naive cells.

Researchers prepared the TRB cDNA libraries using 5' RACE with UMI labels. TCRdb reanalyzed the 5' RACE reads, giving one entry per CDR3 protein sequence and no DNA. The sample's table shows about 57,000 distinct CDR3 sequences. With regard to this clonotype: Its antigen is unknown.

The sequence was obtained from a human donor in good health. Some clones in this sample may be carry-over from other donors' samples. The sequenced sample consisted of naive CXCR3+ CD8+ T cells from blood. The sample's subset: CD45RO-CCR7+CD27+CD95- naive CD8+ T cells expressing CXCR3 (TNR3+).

CDR3 in amino acids: CSVEDVGSYEQYF. The V call is TRBV29-1, the J call TRBJ2-7. The CDR3 runs 13 residues. The germline V gene has CDR1 SQVTM and CDR2 ANQGSEA.